The clone carrying this T cell receptor (beta chain) was observed a single time. Its antigen is undetermined. Sequenced by immunoSEQ multiplex PCR; TCRdb stores in-frame clones only, minus some. This table holds 80,000 or so clones, 90% found once. This sample stems from a study of OX40 agonist ivuxolimab in advanced cancers. Study-level background: The dose-escalation cohort had hepatocellular carcinoma, melanoma, renal cell or head and neck cancer. Of mixed ages from about 23 to 79 and averaging around 60 years, the group was approximately 80% male.

Study outcomes and limitations: Certain nonresponding patients likewise had low normalized T-cell clonal expansion.

V was trimmed by 4 bases and J by 2 bases, leaving 24 bases between them. The CDR3 is 18 amino acids. CDR1 is SNHLY and CDR2 is FYNNEI in the germline V gene. The chain is built from TRBV2 and TRBJ2-7; no clear D. The source of this sequence is an adult with an advanced solid tumor such as melanoma, head and neck, liver or kidney cancer. The sample consisted of CD4+ or CD8+ T cells sorted from blood, taken in a trial of the OX40 agonist ivuxolimab. The CDR3 coding sequence is TGTGCCAGCAGTGTCTTTGGGCCGGACCGACTTATTACCTACGAGCAGTACTTC. This codes for CASSVFGPDRLITYEQYF. Full variable domain (missing parts from reference TRBV2 and TRBJ2-7): EPEVTQTPSHQVTQMGQEVILRCVPISNHLYFYWYRQILGQKVEFLVSFYNNEISEKSEIFDDQFSVERPDGSNFTLKIRSTKLEDSAMYFCASSVFGPDRLITYEQYFGPGTRLTVT.